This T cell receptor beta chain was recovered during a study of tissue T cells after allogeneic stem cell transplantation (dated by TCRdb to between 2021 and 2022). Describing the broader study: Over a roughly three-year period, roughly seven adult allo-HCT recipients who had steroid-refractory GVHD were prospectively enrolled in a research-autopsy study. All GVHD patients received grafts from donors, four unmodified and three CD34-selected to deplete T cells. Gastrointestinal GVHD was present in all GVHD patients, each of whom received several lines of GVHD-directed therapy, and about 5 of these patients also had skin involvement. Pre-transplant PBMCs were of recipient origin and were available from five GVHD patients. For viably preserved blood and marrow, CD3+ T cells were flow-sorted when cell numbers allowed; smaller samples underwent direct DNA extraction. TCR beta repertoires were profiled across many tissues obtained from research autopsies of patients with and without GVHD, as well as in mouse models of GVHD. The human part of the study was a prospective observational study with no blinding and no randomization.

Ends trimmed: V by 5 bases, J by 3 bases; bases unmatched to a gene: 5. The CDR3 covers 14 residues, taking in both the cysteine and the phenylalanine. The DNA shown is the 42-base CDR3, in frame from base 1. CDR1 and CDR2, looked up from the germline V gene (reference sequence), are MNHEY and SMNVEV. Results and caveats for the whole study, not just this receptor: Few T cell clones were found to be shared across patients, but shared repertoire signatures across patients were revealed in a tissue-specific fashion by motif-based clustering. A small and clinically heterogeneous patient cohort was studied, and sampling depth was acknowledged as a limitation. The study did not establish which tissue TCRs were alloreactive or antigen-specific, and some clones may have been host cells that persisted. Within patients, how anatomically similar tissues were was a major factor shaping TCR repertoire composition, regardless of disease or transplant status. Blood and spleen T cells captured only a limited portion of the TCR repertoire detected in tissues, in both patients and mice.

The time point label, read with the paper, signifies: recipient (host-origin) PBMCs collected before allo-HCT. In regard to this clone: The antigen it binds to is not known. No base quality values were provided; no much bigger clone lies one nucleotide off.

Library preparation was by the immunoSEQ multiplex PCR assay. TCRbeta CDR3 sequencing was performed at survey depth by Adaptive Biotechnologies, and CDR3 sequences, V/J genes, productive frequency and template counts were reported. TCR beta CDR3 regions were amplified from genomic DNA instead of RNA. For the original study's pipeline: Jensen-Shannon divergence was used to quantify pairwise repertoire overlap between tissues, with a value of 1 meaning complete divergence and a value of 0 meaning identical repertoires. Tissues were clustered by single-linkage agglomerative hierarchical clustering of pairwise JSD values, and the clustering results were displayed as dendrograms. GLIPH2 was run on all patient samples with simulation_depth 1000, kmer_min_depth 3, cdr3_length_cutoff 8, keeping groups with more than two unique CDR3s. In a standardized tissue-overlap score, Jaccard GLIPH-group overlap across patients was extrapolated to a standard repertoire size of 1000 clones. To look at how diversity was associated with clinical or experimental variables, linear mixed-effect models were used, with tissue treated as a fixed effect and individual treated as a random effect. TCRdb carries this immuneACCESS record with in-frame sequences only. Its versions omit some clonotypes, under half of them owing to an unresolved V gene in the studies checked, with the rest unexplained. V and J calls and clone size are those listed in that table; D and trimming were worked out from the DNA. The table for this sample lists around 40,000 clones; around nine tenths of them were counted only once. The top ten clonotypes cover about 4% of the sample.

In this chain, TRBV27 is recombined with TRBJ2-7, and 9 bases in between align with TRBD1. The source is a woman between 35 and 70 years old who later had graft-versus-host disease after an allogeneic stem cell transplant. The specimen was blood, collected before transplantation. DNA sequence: TGTGCCAGCAGTGAACGGGACAGGGTCTACGAGCAGTACTTC. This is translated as CASSERDRVYEQYF.